One and the same sample provided the 8 T cell receptor beta chains below, sequenced in a study of Graves' ophthalmopathy and Graves' hyperthyroidism. Amplification of TCR beta CDR3 regions used RNA transcripts. The first round was an RT-PCR with HTBI primers, and the second round was a multiplex PCR. TCRdb re-called the multiplex PCR reads with MiXCR, one entry per CDR3 protein. This sample carries hundreds of thousands of distinct CDR3 sequences, about a fifth of them seen once, and the ten largest clones take roughly 7.4%. The sample was peripheral blood. These receptors were obtained from a woman aged 18-30 years with stable Graves' hyperthyroidism. Some clones in this sample may be carry-over from other donors' samples.

This clonotype was counted a few times. The gene calls are TRBV4-3 and TRBJ2-7; D possibly corresponds to TRBD2 (5 bases). Deletions cut 0 bases from V and 3 bases from J, with 18 bases between. The CDR3 contains 17 residues. Looked up from germline, CDR1 is LGHNA and CDR2 is YSLEER. CDR3 nucleotide sequence: TGCGCCAGCAGCCAAGATCTGGCAGCGGTCGCCCTCTACGAGCAGTACTTC. This encodes CASSQDLAAVALYEQYF.

This clonotype was observed a handful of times. The chain links TRBV7-4 to TRBJ2-2; TRBD1 or TRBD2 may be the D gene (5 bases each). The CDR3 loop spans 16 amino acids. Between the trimmed V and J ends, which lost 6 bases and 1 base, there was a span of 15 bases. Germline V gene lookup returns CDR1 SGHVT and CDR2 SQSDAQ. The chain's CDR3 is CASREWGTWNTGELFF. CDR3 nucleotide sequence: TGTGCCAGCAGAGAGTGGGGGACCTGGAACACCGGGGAGCTGTTTTTT.

A word on this clonotype: Lacking the conserved final phenylalanine or tryptophan, this CDR3 likely reflects a read error. The limits of the CDR3 on the DNA are not certain, so only TCRdb's listed CDR3 is given. This sequence joins TRBV2 and TRBJ1-1. The CDR3 spans 15 residues, counting both ends. Germline V CDR1 and CDR2: SNHLY, FYNNEI. This chain's CDR3 is CASSERLRWATEACL.

This clonotype was picked up many times. V usage is TRBV20-1 and J usage is TRBJ2-7, with 7 positions matching TRBD1. The CDR3 has 15 amino acids. With V trimmed by 0 bases and J by 6 bases, 11 bases remained unmatched. Germline V lookup: CDR1 DFQATT, CDR2 SNEGSKA (reference sequence). The chain's CDR3 is CSARDRTGPPFEQYF. The DNA of the CDR3 is TGCAGTGCTAGAGATCGGACAGGTCCCCCCTTCGAGCAGTACTTC.

About this clonotype itself: Just one base apart from a much larger clone, this may be a read error. V usage is TRBV19 and J usage is TRBJ1-5, with TRBD1 matching over 7 bases. CDR3 length: 15 residues. Looked up from germline, CDR1 is LNHDA and CDR2 is SQIVND (reference sequence). CDR3 DNA: TGTGCCAGTAGTATAAATCGACAGGGAGATCAGCCCCAGCGTTTT. It is translated as CASSINRQGDQPQRF.

This chain uses TRBV20-1 with TRBJ2-7, with 9 bases identical to TRBD2. Germline-derived CDR1 and CDR2 are DFQATT and SNEGSKA (reference sequence). Trimming cost V 8 bases and J 6 bases; bases outside gene matches: 17. The CDR3 loop spans 15 amino acids. CDR3 in DNA: TGCAGTTCGACCGCGGGGGGGCCCCCGGGGACCGAGCAGTACTTC. Protein: CSSTAGGPPGTEQYF.

The chain has TRBV12-3 or TRBV12-4 and TRBJ1-3, with D hard to call. Between the trimmed V and J ends, which lost 6 bases and 0 bases, there was a span of 12 bases. This CDR3 comprises 15 residues. The CDR3 region is CASRRSTSSGNTIYF. CDR3 DNA sequence: TGTGCCAGCAGGAGGTCCACGAGCTCTGGAAACACCATATATTTT.

This sequence joins TRBV15 and TRBJ2-7, with D maybe TRBD2 (5 bases). Trimming removed 4 bases from V and 7 bases from J, with 14 bases in between. Germline CDR1 LNHNV, CDR2 YYDKDF (reference sequence). The CDR3 is made up of 13 amino acids. The CDR3 DNA sequence: TGTGCCACCAGCAAGACATACACGGGGGAGCAGTACTTC. Amino acid sequence: CATSKTYTGEQYF.